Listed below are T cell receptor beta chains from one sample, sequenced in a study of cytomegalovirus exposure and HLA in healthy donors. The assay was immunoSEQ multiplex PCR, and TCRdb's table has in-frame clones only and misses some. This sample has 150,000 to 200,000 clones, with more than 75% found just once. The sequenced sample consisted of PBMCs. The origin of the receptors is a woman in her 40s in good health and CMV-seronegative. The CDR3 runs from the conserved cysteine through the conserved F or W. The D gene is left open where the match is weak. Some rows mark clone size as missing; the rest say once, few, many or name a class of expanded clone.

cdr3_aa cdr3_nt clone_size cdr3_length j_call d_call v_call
CASSLLSGQETQYF TGCGCCAGCAGCTTATTATCGGGTCAAGAGACCCAGTACTTC . 14 TRBJ2-5 . TRBV5-1
CASSTGSGNTIYF TGTGCCAGCAGTACAGGGTCTGGAAACACCATATATTTT . 13 TRBJ1-3 . TRBV28
CASSIPGQENYGYTF TGTGCCAGCAGTATACCGGGACAAGAAAACTATGGCTACACCTTC . 15 TRBJ1-2 . TRBV6-1
CASMEGSLYNSPLHF TGTGCCAGCATGGAGGGGTCCCTATATAATTCACCCCTCCACTTT . 15 TRBJ1-6 . TRBV6-4
CASSLAGPYGYTF TGTGCCAGCAGTTTGGCGGGACCGTATGGCTACACCTTC . 13 TRBJ1-2 . TRBV27
CASRPSRDRGEQYF TGTGCCAGCAGACCGTCCCGGGACAGGGGCGAGCAGTACTTC few 14 TRBJ2-7 TRBD1 TRBV28
CASSPRGTGYEQYF TGTGCCAGCAGCCCAAGGGGGACAGGCTACGAGCAGTACTTC . 14 TRBJ2-7 TRBD1 TRBV9
CASSPYREGYTF TGTGCCAGCAGCCCGTACAGGGAGGGCTACACCTTC . 12 TRBJ1-2 . TRBV7-2
CASSYSRQYYGYTF TGTGCCAGCAGTTACTCGAGACAGTACTATGGCTACACCTTC . 14 TRBJ1-2 . TRBV6-6
CASIGSSYNEQFF TGTGCCAGCATTGGTAGCTCCTACAATGAGCAGTTCTTC . 13 TRBJ2-1 . TRBV28
CASSSPLKQGNTQYF TGTGCCAGCAGCTCACCACTAAAACAGGGTAATACGCAGTATTTT . 15 TRBJ2-3 . TRBV7-9
CASSLLGDSSNEQYF TGCGCCAGCAGCTTGTTGGGGGACTCCTCCAACGAGCAGTACTTC . 15 TRBJ2-7 . TRBV5-1
CASGRDSNQPQHF TGTGCCAGCGGGAGGGATAGCAATCAGCCCCAGCATTTT . 13 TRBJ1-5 . TRBV7-9
CASSPVAASSYEQYF TGTGCCAGCTCACCAGTAGCGGCCAGCTCCTACGAGCAGTACTTC . 15 TRBJ2-7 . TRBV18
CASSLGFAPEAFF TGCGCCAGCAGCTTGGGGTTTGCGCCTGAAGCTTTCTTT . 13 TRBJ1-1 . TRBV5-1
CASRPGTFAQLYYGYTF TGTGCCAGCAGACCAGGGACATTCGCCCAGTTGTACTATGGCTACACCTTC . 17 TRBJ1-2 . TRBV27
CASSARQGVDTIYF TGTGCCAGCAGCGCCCGACAGGGTGTTGACACCATATATTTT . 14 TRBJ1-3 TRBD1 TRBV9
CASSSGQMNEKLFF TGTGCCAGCAGTTCAGGACAGATGAATGAAAAACTGTTTTTT . 14 TRBJ1-4 . TRBV6-1
CASSPRGLYEQYF TGTGCCAGCAGTCCCAGGGGGCTCTACGAGCAGTACTTC . 13 TRBJ2-7 TRBD1 TRBV14
CASSLGTGWSEQYF TGTGCCAGCAGCTTAGGGACAGGGTGGAGCGAGCAGTACTTC . 14 TRBJ2-7 TRBD1 TRBV11-3
CATSEDRGSGNTIYF TGTGCCACCAGCGAAGACAGGGGCTCTGGAAACACCATATATTTT . 15 TRBJ1-3 TRBD1 TRBV15
CASSLDTTGGAFF TGTGCCAGCAGCTTAGATACAACAGGGGGCGCTTTCTTT . 13 TRBJ1-1 TRBD1 TRBV11-3
CASSLTGNTEAFF TGTGCCAGCAGCTTGACAGGGAACACTGAAGCTTTCTTT . 13 TRBJ1-1 . TRBV7-6
CASSPHGQAETQYF TGCGCCAGCAGCCCCCACGGACAGGCGGAGACCCAGTACTTC . 14 TRBJ2-5 TRBD1 TRBV4-3
CASSIGGDTQYF TGTGCCAGCAGTATAGGAGGAGATACGCAGTATTTT . 12 TRBJ2-3 . TRBV27
CASSFGQANTEALF TGTGCCAGCAGCTTCGGCCAGGCGAACACTGAAGCTCTCTTT . 14 TRBJ1-1 . TRBV5-5
CASSFWTGSGYTF TGTGCCAGCAGTTTCTGGACAGGGTCTGGCTACACCTTC once 13 TRBJ1-2 TRBD1 TRBV6-5
CASSSALDSRSMGEQYF TGTGCCAGCAGCTCGGCGTTGGACAGTCGTTCCATGGGCGAGCAGTACTTC . 17 TRBJ2-7 . TRBV5-4
CASSRDRGNTIYF TGTGCCAGCAGCCGGGACAGGGGGAACACCATATATTTT . 13 TRBJ1-3 TRBD1 TRBV7-2